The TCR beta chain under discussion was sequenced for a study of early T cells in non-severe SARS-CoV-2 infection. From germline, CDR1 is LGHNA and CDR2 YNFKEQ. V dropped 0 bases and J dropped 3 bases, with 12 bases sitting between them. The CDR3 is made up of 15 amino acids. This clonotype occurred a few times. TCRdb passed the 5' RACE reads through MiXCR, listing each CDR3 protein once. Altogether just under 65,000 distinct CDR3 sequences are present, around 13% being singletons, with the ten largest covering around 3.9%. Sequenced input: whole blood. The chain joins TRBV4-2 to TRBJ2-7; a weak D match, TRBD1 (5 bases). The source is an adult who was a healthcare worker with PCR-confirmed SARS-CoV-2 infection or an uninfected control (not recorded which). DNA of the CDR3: TGTGCCAGCAGCCAAGATGGTAGGGGTTACTACGAGCAGTACTTC. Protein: CASSQDGRGYYEQYF.